This is a list of T cell receptor beta chains from one sample in a study of CXCR3-negative and CXCR3-positive naive CD8 T cells. TCRdb re-called the 5' RACE reads and catalogs CDR3 proteins one per entry, DNA excluded. This sample carries 140,000 to 150,000 distinct CDR3 sequences, with 0.25% to 0.3% going to the ten biggest clones. The sample taken for sequencing was naive CXCR3+ CD8+ T cells from blood. These receptors were taken from a human donor in good health. Some clones in this sample may be carry-over from other donors' samples. Each CDR3 is given with its conserved first and last residue.

J	V	CDR3
TRBJ2-3	TRBV12-5	CASGAGGQFTDTQYF
TRBJ2-6	TRBV28	CASSYEDTTPSGANVLTF
TRBJ1-2	TRBV7-9	CASSFGQDDGYTF
TRBJ2-5	TRBV4-2	CASSQDPSLYQETQYF
TRBJ2-2	TRBV11-3	CASSPFRWGTGELFF
TRBJ2-7	TRBV29-1	CSARPLSSYEQYF
TRBJ1-1	TRBV10-3	CATAGRNTEAFF
TRBJ2-7	TRBV6-1	CARSPRDGTYEQYF
TRBJ2-1	TRBV29-1	CSASLAGIYNEQFF
TRBJ1-2	TRBV5-1	CASSLEGLSGYTF
TRBJ2-7	TRBV5-6	CASSPHLSYEQYF
TRBJ2-5	TRBV28	CASSGTGDRETQYF
TRBJ1-3	TRBV29-1	CSARIYSGNTIYF
TRBJ1-1	TRBV7-9	CASSSRQGINTEAFF
TRBJ2-5	TRBV7-8	CASSLRGSIQETQYF
TRBJ2-7	TRBV9	CASSARDYSYEQYF
TRBJ2-6	TRBV13	CASSPGPGGANVLTF
TRBJ1-2	TRBV4-3	CASSQDLIQLDYGYTF
TRBJ2-7	TRBV7-2	CASSQDLERQEQYF
TRBJ1-2	TRBV9	CASSVAENYGYTF
TRBJ2-5	TRBV7-6	CASSLAWGIGETQYF
TRBJ2-1	TRBV28	CASSMTGSSYNEQFF
TRBJ2-6	TRBV12-3/TRBV12-4	CASSLAPRETNVLTF
TRBJ2-6	TRBV6-6	CASSSIGSGANVLTF
TRBJ2-2	TRBV7-9	CASSFFSTNTGELFF
TRBJ2-3	TRBV7-9	CASGLAPSPGDTQYF
TRBJ2-7	TRBV29-1	CSVIGGLAPESSYEQYF
TRBJ2-2	TRBV6-6	CASSYLTGSTGELFF
TRBJ2-7	TRBV4-1	CASSQVLGINSYEQYF
TRBJ1-1	TRBV6-6	CASTLDQGQGRSEAFF
TRBJ2-7	TRBV29-1	CSVRGGQLGNEQYF